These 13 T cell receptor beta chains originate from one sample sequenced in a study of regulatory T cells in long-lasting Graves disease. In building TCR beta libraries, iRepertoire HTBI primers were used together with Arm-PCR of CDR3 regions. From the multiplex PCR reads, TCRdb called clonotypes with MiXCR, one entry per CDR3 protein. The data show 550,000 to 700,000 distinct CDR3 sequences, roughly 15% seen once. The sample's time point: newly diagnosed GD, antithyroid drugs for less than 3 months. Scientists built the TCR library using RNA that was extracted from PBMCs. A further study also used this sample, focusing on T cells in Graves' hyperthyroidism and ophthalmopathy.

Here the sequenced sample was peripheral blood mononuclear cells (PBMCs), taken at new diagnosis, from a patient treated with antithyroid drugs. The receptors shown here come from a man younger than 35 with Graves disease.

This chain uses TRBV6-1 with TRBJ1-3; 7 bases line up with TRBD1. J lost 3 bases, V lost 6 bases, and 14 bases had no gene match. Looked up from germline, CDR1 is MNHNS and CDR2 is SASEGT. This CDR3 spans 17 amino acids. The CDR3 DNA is TGTGCCAGCAGCCTAAAGTTACCGGGACAGCTTGGAAACACCATATATTTT. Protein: CASSLKLPGQLGNTIYF.

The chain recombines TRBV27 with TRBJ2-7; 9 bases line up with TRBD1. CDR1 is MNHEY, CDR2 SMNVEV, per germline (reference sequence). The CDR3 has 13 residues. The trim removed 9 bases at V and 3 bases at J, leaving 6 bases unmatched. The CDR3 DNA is TGTGCCAGGACAGGGGGACGGGTCTACGAGCAGTACTTC. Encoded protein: CARTGGRVYEQYF.

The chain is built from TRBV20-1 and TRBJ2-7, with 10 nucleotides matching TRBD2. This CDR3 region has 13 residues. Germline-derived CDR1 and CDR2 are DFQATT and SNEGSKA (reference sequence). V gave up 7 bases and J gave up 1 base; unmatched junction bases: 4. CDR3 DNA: TGCAGTGGGTTTAGCGGGAGGTCCTACGAGCAGTACTTC. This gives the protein CSGFSGRSYEQYF.

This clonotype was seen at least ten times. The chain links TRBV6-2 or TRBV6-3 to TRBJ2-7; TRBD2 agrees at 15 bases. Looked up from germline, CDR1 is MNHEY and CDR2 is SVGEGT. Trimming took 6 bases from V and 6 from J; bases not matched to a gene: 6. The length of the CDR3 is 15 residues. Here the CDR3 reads CASRGTSGRIGEQYF. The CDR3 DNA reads TGTGCCAGCAGAGGGACTAGCGGGAGGATCGGCGAGCAGTACTTC.

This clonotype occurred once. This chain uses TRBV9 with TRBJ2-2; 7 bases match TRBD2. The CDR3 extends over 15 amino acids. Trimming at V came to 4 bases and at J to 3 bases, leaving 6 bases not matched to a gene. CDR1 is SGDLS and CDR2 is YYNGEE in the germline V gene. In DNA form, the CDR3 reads TGTGCCAGCAGCTCGGGAGGCCCCGACACCGGGGAGCTGTTTTTT. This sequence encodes CASSSGGPDTGELFF. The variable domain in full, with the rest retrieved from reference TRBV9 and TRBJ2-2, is DSGVTQTPKHLITATGQRVTLRCSPRSGDLSVYWYQQSLDQGLQFLIQYYNGEERAKGNILERFSAQQFPDLHSELNLSSLELGDSALYFCASSSGGPDTGELFFGEGSRLTVL.

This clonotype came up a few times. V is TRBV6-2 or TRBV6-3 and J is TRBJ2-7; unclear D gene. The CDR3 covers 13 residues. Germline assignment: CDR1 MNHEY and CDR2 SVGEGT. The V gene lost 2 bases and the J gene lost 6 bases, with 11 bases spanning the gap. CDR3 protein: CASSYEGLGEQYF. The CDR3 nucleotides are TGTGCCAGCAGTTACGAAGGTTTAGGCGAGCAGTACTTC.

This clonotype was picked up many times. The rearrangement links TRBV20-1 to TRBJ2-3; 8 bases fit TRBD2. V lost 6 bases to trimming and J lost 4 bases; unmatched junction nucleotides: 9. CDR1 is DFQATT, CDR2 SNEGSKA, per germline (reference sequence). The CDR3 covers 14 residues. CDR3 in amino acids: CSATSGSGADTQYF. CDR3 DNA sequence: TGCAGTGCAACGAGCGGGAGTGGTGCAGATACGCAGTATTTT.

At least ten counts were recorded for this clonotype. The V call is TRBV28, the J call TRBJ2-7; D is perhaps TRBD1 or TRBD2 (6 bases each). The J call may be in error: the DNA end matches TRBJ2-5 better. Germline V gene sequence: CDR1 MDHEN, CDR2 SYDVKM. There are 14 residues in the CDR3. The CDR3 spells CASTPGAALETQYF. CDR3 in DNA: TGTGCCAGCACCCCGGGGGCGGCCCTGGAGACCCAGTACTTC.

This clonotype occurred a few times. The CDR3, as DNA: TGTGCCAGCTCACCTCAGGGAGGTGGGGATCAGCCCCAGCATTTT. Amino acids: CASSPQGGGDQPQHF. The rearrangement joins TRBV18 to TRBJ1-5, with D tentatively TRBD1 (5 bases). The CDR3 sequence is 15 residues long. Germline V CDR1 and CDR2: KGHSH, LQKENI. V was clipped by 3 bases and J by 5 bases, with 14 bases between them.

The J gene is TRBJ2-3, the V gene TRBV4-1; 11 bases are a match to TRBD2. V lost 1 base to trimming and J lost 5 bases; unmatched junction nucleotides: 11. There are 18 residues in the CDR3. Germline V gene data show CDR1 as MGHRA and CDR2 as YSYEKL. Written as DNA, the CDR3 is TGCGCCAGCAGCCAAGGGGAAAGACTAGCGGGAATGTTAGATACGCAGTATTTT. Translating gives CASSQGERLAGMLDTQYF.

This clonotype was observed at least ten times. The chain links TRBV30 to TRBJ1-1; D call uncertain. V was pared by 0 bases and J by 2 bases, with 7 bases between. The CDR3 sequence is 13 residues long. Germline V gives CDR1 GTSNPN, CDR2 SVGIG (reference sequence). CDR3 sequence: CAWSVRVNTEAFF. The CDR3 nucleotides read TGTGCCTGGAGTGTACGAGTTAACACTGAAGCTTTCTTT.

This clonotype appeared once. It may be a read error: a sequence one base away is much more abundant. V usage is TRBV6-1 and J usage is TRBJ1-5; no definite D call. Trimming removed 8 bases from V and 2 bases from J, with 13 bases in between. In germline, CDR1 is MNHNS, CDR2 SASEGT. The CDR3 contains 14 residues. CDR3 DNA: TGTGCCAGCTCGGTGATGTCAGGCAATCAGCCCCAGCATTTT. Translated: CASSVMSGNQPQHF.

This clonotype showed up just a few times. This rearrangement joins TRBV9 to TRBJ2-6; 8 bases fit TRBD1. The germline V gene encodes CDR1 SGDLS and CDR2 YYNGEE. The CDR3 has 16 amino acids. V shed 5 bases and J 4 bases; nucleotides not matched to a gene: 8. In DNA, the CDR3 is TGTGCCAGCAGGTCCGGACAGGGACCCGGGGCCAACGTCCTGACTTTC. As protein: CASRSGQGPGANVLTF.